One and the same sample provided the 13 T cell receptor beta chains below, sequenced in a study of Ad26.COV2.S vaccination and SARS-CoV-2 variants. TCRdb's table, derived via immunoSEQ multiplex PCR, lists solely in-frame clones and lacks some. The sample yields roughly 140,000 clones, about nine tenths seen once. Here the sequenced sample was peripheral blood, taken after recovery from COVID-19. These receptors were taken from a human donor who had recovered from COVID-19.

This clone was counted a few times. The genes are TRBV29-1 and TRBJ2-3; 9 bases are a match to TRBD2. The CDR3 extends over 14 amino acids. Unmatched junction bases numbered 7, after V lost 5 bases and J lost 4 bases. Germline CDR1 SQVTM, CDR2 ANQGSEA. CDR3 nucleotide sequence: TGCAGCGTTAGGGATGGCGGGGGGGCAGATACGCAGTATTTT. Its protein product is CSVRDGGGADTQYF.

The rearrangement joins TRBV7-2 to TRBJ2-7, with D possibly TRBD1 on 6 matching bases. CDR1 and CDR2 from the germline V gene are SGHTA and FQGNSA. This CDR3 has 15 amino acids. The V end lost 0 bases, the J end lost 6 bases, and 15 bases lay between the germline ends. This CDR3 reads CASSLARTEAGEQYF. CDR3 coding DNA: TGTGCCAGCAGCTTAGCTAGGACAGAAGCAGGCGAGCAGTACTTC.

This clone was seen just once. The chain recombines TRBV30 with TRBJ2-3, with TRBD1 identical over 7 bases. V shed 5 bases and J 2 bases; nucleotides not matched to a gene: 4. CDR3 size: 13 residues. CDR1 GTSNPN and CDR2 SVGIG come from the germline V gene (reference sequence). CDR3 nucleotides: TGTGCCTGGGCGACAGGGTCCACAGATACGCAGTATTTT. This gives the protein CAWATGSTDTQYF.

The chain carries TRBV4-3 and TRBJ1-2; 7 nucleotides agree with TRBD1. V lost 4 bases to trimming and J lost 0 bases; unmatched junction nucleotides: 5. Looked up from germline, CDR1 is LGHNA and CDR2 is YSLEER. This CDR3 region has 15 residues. The DNA for the CDR3 is TGCGCCAGCAGCCCCCGGGACAGAGCTAACTATGGCTACACCTTC. It is translated as CASSPRDRANYGYTF.

This clone was seen just once. The chain carries TRBV29-1 and TRBJ2-1, with TRBD2 as a possible D gene (7 bases). The V gene's germline CDR1 is SQVTM and CDR2 ANQGSEA. The V and J ends lost 5 bases and 6 bases respectively, with 14 bases between them. This CDR3 contains 13 residues. CDR3 coding DNA: TGCAGCGTTCAGGGAGGGGGATTCAATGAGCAGTTCTTC. This codes for CSVQGGGFNEQFF.

This chain uses TRBV6-6 with TRBJ2-7; 12 bases line up with TRBD1. Germline trimming cut 2 bases from V and 7 bases from J; bases unmatched to any gene: 3. The CDR3 extends over 14 amino acids. Germline values: CDR1 MNHNY, CDR2 SVGAGI (reference sequence). The CDR3 loop is CASSYGTGGREQYF. The CDR3 nucleotides read TGTGCCAGCAGTTACGGGACAGGGGGCAGGGAGCAGTACTTC.

This clone was picked up one time. This rearrangement joins TRBV9 to TRBJ1-2; 8 nucleotides match TRBD1. Germline CDR1 and CDR2: SGDLS and YYNGEE. V lost 5 bases, J lost 8 bases, and 11 bases stayed unmatched. The CDR3 contains 14 residues. The CDR3 nucleotides read TGTGCCAGCAGTGACGGACAGGGTTTGGGCGGCTACACCTTC. Translated: CASSDGQGLGGYTF.

This clone was observed a single time. J is TRBJ2-1 and V is TRBV3-1 (or the pseudogene TRBV3-2); TRBD2 matches at 7 bases. The trim removed 3 bases at V and 3 bases at J, leaving 11 bases unmatched. Germline CDR1 and CDR2: LGHDT and YNNKEL (reference sequence). The CDR3 has 17 residues. CDR3 bases: TGTGCCAGCAGCCAGCCGGGGGAGCGGGGCCTCTACAATGAGCAGTTCTTC. It translates to CASSQPGERGLYNEQFF.

V and J are TRBV19 and TRBJ1-6; no reliable D call. CDR1 and CDR2 (germline): LNHDA, SQIVND (reference sequence). There are 18 residues in the CDR3. Deletions cut 3 bases from V and 0 bases from J, with 15 bases between. The CDR3 nucleotides read TGTGCCAGTAGTATCAAGGGCACGTTAGGCTCCTATAATTCACCCCTCCACTTT. Its translation is CASSIKGTLGSYNSPLHF.

This sequence joins TRBV7-9 and TRBJ2-7; D not certain. Per the germline V gene, CDR1 is SEHNR and CDR2 is FQNEAQ (reference sequence). V gave up 1 base and J gave up 5 bases, with 6 bases separating them. CDR3 length equals 12 residues. Here the CDR3 DNA reads TGTGCCAGCAGCTTAGGAGTTAACGAGCAGTACTTC. It translates to CASSLGVNEQYF.

The chain carries TRBV10-3 and TRBJ1-1; TRBD1 matches 8 bases. In germline, CDR1 is ENHRY, CDR2 SYGVKD. This CDR3 contains 14 residues. Losses at the gene ends were 3 bases for V and 11 bases for J; bases not matched to a gene: 11. The CDR3 region has the DNA TGTGCCATCAGTGAAGGACAGGGCCAAACACGTGCTTTCTTT. Amino acids: CAISEGQGQTRAFF.

The chain links TRBV4-3 to TRBJ1-2; D is unclear. Looked up from germline, CDR1 is LGHNA and CDR2 is YSLEER. CDR3 length: 15 amino acids. Trimming took off 0 bases at V and 2 bases at J, with 10 bases between the two ends. As DNA, the CDR3 is TGCGCCAGCAGCCAAGATCTCGGTACGAACTATGGCTACACCTTC. It codes for CASSQDLGTNYGYTF.

The chain recombines TRBV4-2 with TRBJ1-6; D is possibly TRBD1 (5 bases). The germline CDR1 and CDR2 sequences are LGHNA and YNFKEQ. This CDR3 is built from 18 residues. V lost 0 bases, J lost 5 bases, and 17 bases lay in between. This chain's CDR3 is CASSQDGVTGDDNSPLHF. Written as DNA, the CDR3 is TGTGCCAGCAGCCAAGATGGGGTTACCGGGGACGATAATTCACCCCTCCACTTT.